Listed below are T cell receptor beta chains from one sample, sequenced in a study of tumor and adjacent non-tumor tissue in lung cancer. TCRdb reprocessed the multiplex PCR reads with MiXCR, giving one entry per CDR3 protein. Here the sample spans under 95,000 distinct CDR3 sequences, around 57% being singletons. Sample: lung tumor tissue. The receptors derive from a man in his 70s with non-small cell lung cancer. Both conserved end residues are part of each CDR3. The D gene is left open where the match is weak. Clone size is shown for a subset of rows, as once, few, many or a class of expanded clone.

d_call	j_call	v_call	clone_size	cdr3_nt	cdr3_aa
TRBD1	TRBJ2-2	TRBV24-1	.	TGTGCCACCAGTCCAAGCCCCCCCGGGACAGGGGTGAGAACCGGGGAGCTGTTTTTT	CATSPSPPGTGVRTGELFF
TRBD1	TRBJ1-1	TRBV6-1	.	TGTGTCAGCAGCTTCGGCAGGGGGTATGGTGAAGCTTTCTTT	CVSSFGRGYGEAFF
.	TRBJ2-5	TRBV12-3/TRBV12-4	many	TGTGCCAGCAGCTGGGAGGGGGCGCCTCAAGAGACCCAGTACTTC	CASSWEGAPQETQYF
.	TRBJ2-7	TRBV11-3	.	TGTGCCAGCAGCCCTACAGGGTGCCACGAGCAGTACTTC	CASSPTGCHEQYF
TRBD1	TRBJ2-5	TRBV11-1	.	TGTGCCAGCAGCACCCGGGACAGGATTTCTGAGGCCCAGTACTTC	CASSTRDRISEAQYF
.	TRBJ2-2	TRBV29-1	.	TGCAGCGTCGCCAGGTACACCGGGGAGCTGTTTTTT	CSVARYTGELFF
.	TRBJ1-1	TRBV29-1	.	TGCAGCGTTGCAAAAGCGAACACTGAAGTTTCCTTT	CSVAKANTEVSF
.	TRBJ2-1	TRBV4-1	.	TGCGCCAGCAGCCTGGCCGTCGGGAGCTCCTACAATGAACAGTTCTTC	CASSLAVGSSYNEQFF
TRBD1	TRBJ2-7	TRBV6-5	.	TGTACCAGCAGGCAACGGGACAGCCACGAGCAGTACTTT	CTSRQRDSHEQYF
TRBD1	TRBJ1-6	TRBV12-3/TRBV12-4	many	TGTGCCAGCAGCAGCAGGGGGGGAAATTCACCCCTCCACTTT	CASSSRGGNSPLHF
.	TRBJ1-5	TRBV10-3	.	TGTGTTATCAGTGAGTCACCTGGGTTTCAGCCCCAGCATTTT	CVISESPGFQPQHF
.	TRBJ2-5	TRBV4-2	.	TGTGCCAGCAGCCCCGGGACTTTCCAAGAGACCCAGTACTTC	CASSPGTFQETQYF
.	TRBJ2-1	TRBV11-1	.	TGTGTTAGCACGTGGAACATATACTCCTACAATGAGCAGTTCTTC	CVSTWNIYSYNEQFF
TRBD1	TRBJ2-5	TRBV11-1	.	TGTGCCATCAGCCCCCGGGACAGGGCTTTTGGGACCCAGTACTTC	CAISPRDRAFGTQYF
.	TRBJ1-5	TRBV5-6	many	TGTGCCAGCAGTCGACAGACATTCAAGTATAGCAATCAGCCCCAGCATTTT	CASSRQTFKYSNQPQHF
.	TRBJ2-3	TRBV28	.	TGTGCCAGCAGTCTAACAGGGACCGTCACAGATATGCAGTATTTT	CASSLTGTVTDMQYF
TRBD2	TRBJ2-3	TRBV11-2	.	TGTGTCAGCAGCTTAGTAGCGGGGGGCCGTTCGGATACGCAGTATTTT	CVSSLVAGGRSDTQYF
.	TRBJ2-3	TRBV5-4	.	TGTGCCACTAGTGGCTGGGATGGGGGGGGCCCAGATACGCAGTATTTT	CATSGWDGGGPDTQYF
.	TRBJ2-1	TRBV10-3	.	TGTGCCATCAACCAATCAGCTGGAGTCTACAATGAGCAGTTCTTC	CAINQSAGVYNEQFF
.	TRBJ2-7	TRBV10-3	many	TGTGCCATCAGGCGGGGGACAGGCGAGTACGAGCAGTACTTC	CAIRRGTGEYEQYF
.	TRBJ2-3	TRBV12-3/TRBV12-4	.	TGTGCCAGCGGTCCGGACCGCACAGATACGCAGTATTTT	CASGPDRTDTQYF
.	TRBJ2-3	TRBV11-2	.	TGTGCCAGCAGCCAAGCCGACGGAGTCACAGATACTCAGTATTTT	CASSQADGVTDTQYF
.	TRBJ2-3	TRBV11-2	few	TGTGCCAGCAATTCACAGGTGGGCACAGATACGCAATATTTT	CASNSQVGTDTQYF
TRBD2	TRBJ2-2	TRBV11-2	.	TGTGCCAGCGGCTCAGCGATGGGGAGGGGTCCTAACACCGGGGAGCTGTTTTTT	CASGSAMGRGPNTGELFF
.	TRBJ1-6	TRBV6-5	many	TGTGCCAGCACCTCCGACGATTCACCCCTCCACTTT	CASTSDDSPLHF
.	TRBJ2-3	TRBV20-1	.	TGCAGTGCTTTAAATGTCAGGACGCGGACAGATATGCAGTATTTT	CSALNVRTRTDMQYF
.	TRBJ1-1	TRBV29-1	many	TGCAGCGTTTGCCTTAACACTGAAGCTTTCTTT	CSVCLNTEAFF
.	TRBJ1-5	TRBV10-3	.	TGTGCCATCGGTGAGTCGTCTGGATTTAAGCCCCAGCATTTT	CAIGESSGFKPQHF